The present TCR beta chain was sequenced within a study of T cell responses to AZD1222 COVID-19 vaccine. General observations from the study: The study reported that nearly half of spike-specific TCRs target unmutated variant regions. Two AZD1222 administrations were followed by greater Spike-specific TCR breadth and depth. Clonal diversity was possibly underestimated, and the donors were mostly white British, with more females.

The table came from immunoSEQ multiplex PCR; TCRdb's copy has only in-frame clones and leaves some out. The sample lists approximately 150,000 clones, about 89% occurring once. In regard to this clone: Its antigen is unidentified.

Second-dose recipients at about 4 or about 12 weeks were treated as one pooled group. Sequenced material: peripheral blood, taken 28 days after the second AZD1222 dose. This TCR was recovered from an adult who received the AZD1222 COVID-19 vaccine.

The CDR3 DNA reads TGTGCCAGCAGCCAAGATCGGGGTATGGACACTGAAGCTTTCTTT. Translation: CASSQDRGMDTEAFF. The chain recombines TRBV4-2 with TRBJ1-1; D gene uncertain. Germline CDR1 is LGHNA and CDR2 is YNFKEQ. The germline V and J ends were trimmed by 0 bases and 3 bases, with 11 bases remaining between them. The CDR3 loop spans 15 amino acids.